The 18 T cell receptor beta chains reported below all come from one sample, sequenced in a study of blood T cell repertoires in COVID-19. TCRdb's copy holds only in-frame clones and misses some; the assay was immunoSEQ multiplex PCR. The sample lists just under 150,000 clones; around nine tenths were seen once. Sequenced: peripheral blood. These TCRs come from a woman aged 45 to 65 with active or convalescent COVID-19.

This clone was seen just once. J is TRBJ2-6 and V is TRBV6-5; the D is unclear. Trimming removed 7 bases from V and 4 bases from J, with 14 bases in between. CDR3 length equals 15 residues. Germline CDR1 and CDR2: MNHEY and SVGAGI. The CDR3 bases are TGTGCCAGCAACCTGCATTGGCAAGGGGCCAACGTCCTGACTTTC. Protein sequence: CASNLHWQGANVLTF.

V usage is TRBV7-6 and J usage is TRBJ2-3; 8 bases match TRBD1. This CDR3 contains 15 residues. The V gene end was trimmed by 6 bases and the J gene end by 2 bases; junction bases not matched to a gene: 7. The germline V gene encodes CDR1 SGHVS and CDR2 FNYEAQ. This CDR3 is CASRPGTGLTDTQYF. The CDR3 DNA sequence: TGTGCCAGCAGGCCCGGGACAGGACTCACAGATACGCAGTATTTT. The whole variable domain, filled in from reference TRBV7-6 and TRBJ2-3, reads GAGVSQSPRYKVTKRGQDVALRCDPISGHVSLYWYRQALGQGPEFLTYFNYEAQQDKSGLPNDRFSAERPEGSISTLTIQRTEQRDSAMYRCASRPGTGLTDTQYFGPGTRLTVL.

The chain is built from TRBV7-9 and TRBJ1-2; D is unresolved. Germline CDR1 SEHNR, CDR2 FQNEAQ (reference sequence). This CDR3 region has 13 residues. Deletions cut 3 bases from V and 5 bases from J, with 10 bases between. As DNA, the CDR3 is TGTGCCAGCAGCTTCCCACGAGAATATGGCTACACCTTC. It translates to CASSFPREYGYTF.

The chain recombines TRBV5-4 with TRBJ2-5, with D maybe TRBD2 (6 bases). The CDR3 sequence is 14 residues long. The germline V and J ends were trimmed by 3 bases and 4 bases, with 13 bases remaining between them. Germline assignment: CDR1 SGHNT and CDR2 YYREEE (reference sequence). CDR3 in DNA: TGTGCCAGCAGCTCGGGCGGGGTGGGAGAGACCCAGTACTTC. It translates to CASSSGGVGETQYF.

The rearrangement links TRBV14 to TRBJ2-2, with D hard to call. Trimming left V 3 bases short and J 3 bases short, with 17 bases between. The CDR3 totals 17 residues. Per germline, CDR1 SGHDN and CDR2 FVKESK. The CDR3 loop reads CASSQPGLGADTGELFF. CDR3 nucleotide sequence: TGTGCCAGCAGCCAGCCTGGTTTAGGCGCGGACACCGGGGAGCTGTTTTTT.

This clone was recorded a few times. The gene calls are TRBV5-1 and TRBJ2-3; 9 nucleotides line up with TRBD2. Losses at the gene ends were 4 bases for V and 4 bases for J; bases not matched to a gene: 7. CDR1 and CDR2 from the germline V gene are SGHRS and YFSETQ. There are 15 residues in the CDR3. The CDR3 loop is CASSPAGGRADTQYF. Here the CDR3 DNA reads TGCGCCAGCAGCCCGGCGGGGGGGCGCGCAGATACGCAGTATTTT.

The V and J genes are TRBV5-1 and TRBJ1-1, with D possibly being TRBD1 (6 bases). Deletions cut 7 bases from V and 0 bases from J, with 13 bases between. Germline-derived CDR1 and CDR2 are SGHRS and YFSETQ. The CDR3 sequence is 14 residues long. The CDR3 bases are TGCGCCAGCTTCCGGGACACCCTGAACACTGAAGCTTTCTTT. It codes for CASFRDTLNTEAFF.

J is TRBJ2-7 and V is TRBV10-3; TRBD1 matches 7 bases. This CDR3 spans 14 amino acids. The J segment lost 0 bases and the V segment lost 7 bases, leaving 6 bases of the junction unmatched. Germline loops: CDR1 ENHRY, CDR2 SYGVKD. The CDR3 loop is CAITKGQNSYEQYF. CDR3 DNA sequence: TGTGCCATCACTAAGGGACAGAACTCCTACGAGCAGTACTTC.

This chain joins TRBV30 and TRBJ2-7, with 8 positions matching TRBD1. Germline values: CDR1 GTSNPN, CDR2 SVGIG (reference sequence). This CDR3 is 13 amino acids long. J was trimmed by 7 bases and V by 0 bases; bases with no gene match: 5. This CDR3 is CAWSVRQGREQYF. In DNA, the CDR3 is TGTGCCTGGAGTGTGCGACAGGGGCGGGAGCAGTACTTC.

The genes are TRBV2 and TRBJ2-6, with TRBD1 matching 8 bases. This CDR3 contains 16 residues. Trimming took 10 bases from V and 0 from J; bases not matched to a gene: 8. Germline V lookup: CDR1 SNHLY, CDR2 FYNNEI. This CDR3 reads CATGQGRHSGANVLTF. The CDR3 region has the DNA TGTGCCACCGGACAGGGACGACACTCTGGGGCCAACGTCCTGACTTTC.

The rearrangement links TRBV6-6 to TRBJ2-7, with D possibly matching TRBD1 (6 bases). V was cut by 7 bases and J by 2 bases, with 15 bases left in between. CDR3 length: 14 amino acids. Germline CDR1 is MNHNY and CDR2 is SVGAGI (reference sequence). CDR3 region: CASNKGDATYEQYF. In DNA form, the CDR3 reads TGTGCCAGCAATAAGGGGGACGCCACCTACGAGCAGTACTTC.

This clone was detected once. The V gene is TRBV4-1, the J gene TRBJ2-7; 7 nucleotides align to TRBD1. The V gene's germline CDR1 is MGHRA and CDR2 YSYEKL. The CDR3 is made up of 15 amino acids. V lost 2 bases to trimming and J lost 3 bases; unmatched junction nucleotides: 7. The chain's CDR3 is CASSQTGESGYEQYF. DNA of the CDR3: TGCGCCAGCAGCCAAACAGGGGAGTCGGGCTACGAGCAGTACTTC.

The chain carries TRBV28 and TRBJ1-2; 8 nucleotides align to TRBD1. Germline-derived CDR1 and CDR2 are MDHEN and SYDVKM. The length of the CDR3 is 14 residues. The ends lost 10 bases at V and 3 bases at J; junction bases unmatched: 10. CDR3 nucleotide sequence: TGTGCCATCAACCGGGACAGGACTGACTATGGCTACACCTTC. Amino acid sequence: CAINRDRTDYGYTF.

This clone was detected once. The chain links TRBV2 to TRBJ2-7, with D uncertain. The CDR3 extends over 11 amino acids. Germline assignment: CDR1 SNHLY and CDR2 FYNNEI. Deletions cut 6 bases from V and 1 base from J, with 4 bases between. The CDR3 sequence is CASRRSYEQYF. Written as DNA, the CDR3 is TGTGCCAGCAGGCGTTCCTACGAGCAGTACTTC.

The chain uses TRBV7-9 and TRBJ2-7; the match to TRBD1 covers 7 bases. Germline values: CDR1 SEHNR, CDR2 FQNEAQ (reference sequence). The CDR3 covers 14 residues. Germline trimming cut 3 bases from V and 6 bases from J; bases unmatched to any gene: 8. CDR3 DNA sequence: TGTGCCAGCAGCTTCACAGGGGTTGTAGGCGAGCAGTACTTC. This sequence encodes CASSFTGVVGEQYF. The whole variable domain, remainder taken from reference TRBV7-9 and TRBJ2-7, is DTGVSQNPRHKITKRGQNVTFRCDPISEHNRLYWYRQTLGQGPEFLTYFQNEAQLEKSRLLSDRFSAERPKGSFSTLEIQRTEQGDSAMYLCASSFTGVVGEQYFGPGTRLTVT.

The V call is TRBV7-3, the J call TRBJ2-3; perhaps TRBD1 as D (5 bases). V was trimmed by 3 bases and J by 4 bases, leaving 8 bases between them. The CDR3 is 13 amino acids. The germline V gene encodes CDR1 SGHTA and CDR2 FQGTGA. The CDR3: CASSFLGADTQYF. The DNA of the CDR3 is TGTGCCAGCAGCTTCTTAGGGGCAGATACGCAGTATTTT.

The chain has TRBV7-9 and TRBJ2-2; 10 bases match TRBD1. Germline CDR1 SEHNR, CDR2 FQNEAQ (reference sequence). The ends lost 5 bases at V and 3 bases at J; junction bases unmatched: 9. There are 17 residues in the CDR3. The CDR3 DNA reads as TGTGCCAGCAGCCCTGAGCGGGGACAGGGGTACACCGGGGAGCTGTTTTTT. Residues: CASSPERGQGYTGELFF.

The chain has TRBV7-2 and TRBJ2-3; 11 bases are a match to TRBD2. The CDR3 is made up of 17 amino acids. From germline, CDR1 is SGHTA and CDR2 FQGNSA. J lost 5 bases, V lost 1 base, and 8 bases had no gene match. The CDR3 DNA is TGTGCCAGCAGCTTAGACCAACTAGCGGGAGTTGTAGATACGCAGTATTTT. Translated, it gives CASSLDQLAGVVDTQYF.